The clone carrying this T cell receptor beta chain came up a few times. Its antigen is undetermined. Via MiXCR, TCRdb re-called the RACE reads, giving one row per CDR3 protein. This sample carries 62,000 or so distinct CDR3 sequences, 11% of them seen once, and the ten largest clones take approximately 5%. Germline CDR1 is DFQATT and CDR2 is SNEGSKA (reference sequence). The CDR3 covers 14 residues. Trimming pared 3 bases from V and 0 bases from J, leaving 12 bases between. The data are from a study of human T cells and chemical hapten exposure. Study-level background: Per-sample TCR yields varied mainly from small pooled library volume differences. Notes on the study in general: The count of PT1 expanded TCRs correlated positively with patch test score. Each of the donors had alopecia, so their immune responses may not resemble those of healthy people. Controls had significantly fewer large CDR3 similarity clusters than were formed by expanded TCRs.

Time point noted: pre-sensitization, week 0. The treatment is: therapeutic diphenylcyclopropenone sensitization with weekly scalp DPC. The TCR originated in a woman between 50 and 59 years old with alopecia areata. Some clones in this sample may be carry-over from other donors' samples. The material sequenced was whole blood, taken in connection with sensitization to the hapten diphenylcyclopropenone (DPC). The chain has TRBV20-1 and TRBJ2-7; the D is unclear. CDR3: CSASGWQSSYEQYF. CDR3 nucleotide sequence: TGCAGTGCTAGCGGTTGGCAGAGCTCCTACGAGCAGTACTTC.